This TCR beta chain was sequenced during a study of blood T cell repertoires in COVID-19. Looking at the study overall: The study drew acute and convalescent COVID-19 samples from the United States, Italy and Spain. Sources were T cells, B-cell-depleted T cells, or PBMCs; the material itself was cDNA or gDNA.

The V end was cut by 2 bases, the J end by 4 bases, with 5 bases between. The V gene's germline CDR1 is ENHRY and CDR2 SYGVKD. The CDR3 runs 12 residues. In the authors' workflow: Nucleated cell number was recorded as an estimate derived from reference gene primer amplification. Using immunoSEQ multiplex PCR, the repertoire was profiled, and TCRdb retains in-frame clones only, with some absent. That table is the source of V, J and clone size, and D and trimming were worked out from the DNA. The sample includes some 150,000 clones, approximately 87% of them seen just once. The genes are TRBV10-3 and TRBJ2-5; perhaps TRBD1 as D (5 bases). The clonotype comes from a woman aged 50 to 60 with active or convalescent COVID-19. Sequenced material: peripheral blood. CDR3 nucleotide sequence: TGTGCCATCAGTGAGGGGGCAGAGACCCAGTACTTC. Residues: CAISEGAETQYF.